The 10 T cell receptor beta chains in this list originate from one sample, sequenced in a study of early T cells in non-severe SARS-CoV-2 infection. MiXCR, applied by TCRdb to the 5' RACE reads, yields one record per CDR3 protein. The sample carries 80,000 or so distinct CDR3 sequences, 12% recorded once. Input material: whole blood. These receptors all come from an adult who was a healthcare worker with PCR-confirmed SARS-CoV-2 infection or an uninfected control (not recorded which).

This clonotype was observed many times. The junction departs from germline at one end; a sequencing error may be responsible. This chain joins TRBV29-1 and TRBJ1-1; no reliable D call. CDR1 is SQVTM and CDR2 is ANQGSEA in the germline V gene. This CDR3 region has 11 residues. The CDR3 DNA is TGCAGCGTTGATCGGGCCCCCCTAATAGGCTTT. This codes for CSVDRAPLIGF.

This clonotype was seen repeatedly, ten times or more. The chain links TRBV7-8 to TRBJ1-1; D might be TRBD1 (6 bases). Germline V gene sequence: CDR1 SGHVS, CDR2 FQNEAQ. The CDR3 covers 17 residues. The V and J ends lost 5 bases and 0 bases respectively, with 19 bases between them. The CDR3 DNA sequence: TGTGCCAGCAGCCCACGGACAGCCACTCGGGTGAACACTGAAGCTTTCTTT. This translates into CASSPRTATRVNTEAFF.

This clonotype has a handful of counts. V usage is TRBV12-5 and J usage is TRBJ2-1, with TRBD1 as a possible D gene (6 bases). Germline CDR1 is LGHNT and CDR2 is FRNRAP. CDR3 size: 14 residues. Trimming cost V 6 bases and J 0 bases, with 9 bases left between them. CDR3 nucleotide sequence: TGTGCTAGTGGCCAGGACAGCTCCTACAATGAGCAGTTCTTC. Its protein is CASGQDSSYNEQFF.

This clonotype was observed a few times. This chain links TRBV24-1 with TRBJ2-1, with 9 bases identical to TRBD1. The CDR3 has 16 residues. V trimming: 4 bases; J trimming: 0 bases; junction bases outside the gene matches: 3. Germline V lookup: CDR1 KGHDR, CDR2 SFDVKD. The CDR3 bases are TGTGCCACCAGTGACCCGACAGGGGGCTCCTACAATGAGCAGTTCTTC. This gives the protein CATSDPTGGSYNEQFF.

The chain links TRBV2 to TRBJ2-1, with D unresolved. The CDR3 runs 15 residues. Trimming removed 8 bases at V and 5 bases at J, with 19 bases between. Germline V CDR1 and CDR2: SNHLY, FYNNEI. The CDR3 is CASFKSALWDNEQFF. CDR3 DNA: TGTGCCAGCTTCAAAAGCGCCCTGTGGGACAATGAGCAGTTCTTC.

The chain combines TRBV19 with TRBJ1-1; D uncertain. V was cut by 7 bases and J by 0 bases, with 18 bases left in between. The CDR3 has 16 residues. CDR1 and CDR2 from the germline V gene are LNHDA and SQIVND (reference sequence). CDR3 DNA: TGTGCCAGTACCCCGGTGGCGAGGAGATTGAACACTGAAGCTTTCTTT. Residues: CASTPVARRLNTEAFF.

This clonotype was observed many times. This rearrangement joins TRBV29-1 to TRBJ2-7, with 8 nucleotides matching TRBD1. The CDR3 length is 13 residues. Germline V lookup: CDR1 SQVTM, CDR2 ANQGSEA. With V trimmed by 5 bases and J by 0 bases, 3 bases remained unmatched. CDR3 sequence (DNA): TGCAGCGTTTCACAGGGGGTCTCCTACGAGCAGTACTTC. Residues: CSVSQGVSYEQYF.

The V and J genes are TRBV30 and TRBJ2-2; 8 bases agree with TRBD2. The germline V gene has CDR1 GTSNPN and CDR2 SVGIG (reference sequence). The CDR3 loop spans 17 amino acids. V dropped 3 bases and J dropped 0; count of bases not matched to a gene: 9. The CDR3 spells CAWSSPLRGANTGELFF. Here the CDR3 DNA reads TGTGCCTGGAGCTCCCCCCTGCGGGGGGCGAACACCGGGGAGCTGTTTTTT.

This clonotype was seen ten or more times. The V gene is TRBV5-1, the J gene TRBJ2-2; D may be TRBD2 (5 bases). The V end lost 4 bases, the J end lost 5 bases, and 12 bases lay between the germline ends. CDR1 and CDR2 from the germline V gene are SGHRS and YFSETQ. The CDR3 covers 14 residues. The DNA for the CDR3 is TGCGCCAGCAGCCCCCTGGGAGTTACCGGGGAGCTGTTTTTT. Amino acid sequence: CASSPLGVTGELFF.

This clonotype appeared a few times. The rearrangement joins TRBV25-1 to TRBJ1-1; D unclear. The germline CDR1 and CDR2 sequences are MGHDK and SYGVNS. This CDR3 has 13 amino acids. Trimming took 3 bases from V and 8 from J, leaving 13 bases between them. CDR3 amino acids: CASSEPGLHEAFF. The CDR3 DNA reads as TGTGCCAGCAGTGAGCCCGGACTGCACGAAGCTTTCTTT.